This entry features one T cell receptor beta chain sequence. The target antigen is unknown. Trimming removed 0 bases from V and 8 bases from J, with 7 bases in between. Germline CDR1 reads SEHNR; CDR2 reads FQNEAQ (reference sequence). The CDR3 covers 12 residues. Using immunoSEQ multiplex PCR, the repertoire was profiled, and TCRdb retains in-frame clones only, with some absent. This sample has about 8,200 clones, with 65% to 85% found just once. Between about 2014 and 2018, patients underwent resection in Japan or China. Histologic diagnosis was independently verified by two lung pathologists. The entry originates in a study of immune evolution from preneoplasia to lung adenocarcinoma. Study outcomes and limitations: Normal lung had highest clonality; later lesions appeared denser, more diverse. Normal lung had the highest top T cell clone frequencies.

The source is a person aged 65-85 years with lung adenocarcinoma. The chain carries TRBV7-9 and TRBJ1-1; D is undetermined. Sequenced material: FFPE adjacent normal lung tissue. Written as DNA, the CDR3 is TGTGCCAGCAGCTTAGCAGAAAGGGAAGCTTTCTTT. This sequence encodes CASSLAEREAFF.